This passage covers 28 T cell receptor beta chains from one sample sequenced in a study of blood T cell repertoires in COVID-19. Sequenced by immunoSEQ multiplex PCR; TCRdb stores in-frame clones only, minus some. The repertoire holds 200,000 to 250,000 clones, with 85% to 90% as singletons. The sequenced material came from PBMCs or T cells enriched from blood (not recorded which). All receptors derive from a woman between 18 and 29 years old in a cohort exposed to, infected with or recovered from COVID-19 (not recorded which).

CDR3 DNA sequence: TGTGCCAGCAGGGCCCGAGGTGGCTCTGGGGCCAACGTCCTGACTTTC. Translating gives CASRARGGSGANVLTF. J is TRBJ2-6 and V is TRBV25-1; no definite D call. The germline V and J ends were trimmed by 6 bases and 0 bases, with 12 bases remaining between them. The CDR3 is 16 residues long. CDR1 is MGHDK, CDR2 SYGVNS, per germline.

This clone was counted a few times. The gene calls are TRBV11-2 and TRBJ1-1; no reliable D call. The V end was cut by 2 bases, the J end by 2 bases, with 12 bases between. CDR3 length equals 15 residues. The germline CDR1 and CDR2 sequences are SGHAT and FQNNGV. CDR3 sequence: CASSLTGKANTEAFF. DNA for the CDR3: TGTGCCAGCAGCTTAACCGGGAAGGCCAACACTGAAGCTTTCTTT.

The chain has TRBV5-1 and TRBJ1-3, with a tentative D call TRBD1 (5 bases). From germline, CDR1 is SGHRS and CDR2 YFSETQ. The V end was cut by 7 bases, the J end by 0 bases, with 11 bases between. The CDR3 contains 14 residues. CDR3 region: CASRRDSSGNTIYF. CDR3 DNA: TGCGCCAGCCGCAGGGACTCCTCTGGAAACACCATATATTTT.

The chain joins TRBV25-1 to TRBJ1-2, with 12 bases aligning to TRBD1. Trimming took 4 bases from V and 8 from J; bases not matched to a gene: 14. The CDR3 length is 17 residues. The V gene's germline CDR1 is MGHDK and CDR2 SYGVNS. The CDR3 here is CASSVPPGQGANLGYTF. The CDR3, as DNA: TGTGCCAGCAGTGTACCGCCGGGACAGGGGGCGAATTTGGGCTACACCTTC.

The rearrangement uses TRBV18 and TRBJ2-5; 12 nucleotides align to TRBD2. The CDR3 runs to 17 residues. The germline V gene encodes CDR1 KGHSH and CDR2 LQKENI. Unmatched junction bases numbered 10, after V lost 4 bases and J lost 4 bases. The CDR3 protein is CASSRDSTSGGLETQYF. The CDR3 DNA follows: TGTGCCAGCTCACGCGACTCGACTAGCGGGGGACTAGAGACCCAGTACTTC.

The rearrangement uses TRBV27 and TRBJ1-5; a weak D match, TRBD1 (5 bases). The CDR3 loop spans 13 amino acids. Trimming cost V 4 bases and J 7 bases, with 11 bases left between them. Germline V CDR1 and CDR2: MNHEY, SMNVEV (reference sequence). CDR3 DNA: TGTGCCAGCAGTTCCTCGGGGGGACAGCCCCAGCATTTT. This codes for CASSSSGGQPQHF.

This chain links TRBV28 with TRBJ1-5, with a weak D call TRBD1 (5 bases). The CDR3 is 12 residues long. Germline V gives CDR1 MDHEN, CDR2 SYDVKM. V lost 9 bases, J lost 7 bases, and 13 bases lay in between. DNA for the CDR3: TGTGCCAGTGGCGGGGGAGGACAGCCCCAGCATTTT. Protein: CASGGGGQPQHF. The full variable domain, completed using reference TRBV28 and TRBJ1-5, is DVKVTQSSRYLVKRTGEKVFLECVQDMDHENMFWYRQDPGLGLRLIYFSYDVKMKEKGDIPEGYSVSREKKERFSLILESASTNQTSMYLCASGGGGQPQHFGDGTRLSIL.

For this clone: At the DNA level, this CDR3 is encoded by other sequences in the same sample as well. The CDR3 nucleotides are TGTGCCAGTTCCCGGACAGGGAGCAATCAGCCCCAGCATTTT. Encoded protein: CASSRTGSNQPQHF. V gene TRBV19 combines with J gene TRBJ1-5, with 8 bases aligning to TRBD1. Germline assignment: CDR1 LNHDA and CDR2 SQIVND (reference sequence). The CDR3 has 14 residues. The V and J ends lost 8 bases and 1 base, in that order; junction bases with no gene match: 4.

This clone has a single count. The CDR3: CASSELTSVNTGELFF. The DNA of the CDR3 is TGTGCCAGCAGTGAACTGACTAGCGTGAACACCGGGGAGCTGTTTTTT. This chain joins TRBV2 and TRBJ2-2, with 8 bases fitting TRBD2. Unmatched junction bases numbered 3, after V lost 2 bases and J lost 1 base. The CDR3 sequence is 16 residues long. CDR1 is SNHLY and CDR2 is FYNNEI in the germline V gene.

This chain joins TRBV6-2 or TRBV6-3 and TRBJ2-3; possible D gene TRBD2, 7 bases. V lost 3 bases to trimming and J lost 2 bases, with 24 bases between them. CDR1 is MNHEY, CDR2 SVGEGT, per germline. This CDR3 is built from 19 residues. The chain's CDR3 is CASSYTPWLGRGATDTQYF. CDR3 DNA: TGTGCCAGCAGTTATACACCCTGGCTGGGACGGGGGGCCACAGATACGCAGTATTTT.

This chain uses TRBV28 with TRBJ1-1; D is perhaps TRBD1 (5 bases). Germline V CDR1 and CDR2: MDHEN, SYDVKM. Trimming took 6 bases from V and 0 from J, leaving 8 bases between them. This CDR3 comprises 13 residues. The CDR3 nucleotides are TGTGCCAGCAGCAGGGAAATGAACACTGAAGCTTTCTTT. It translates to CASSREMNTEAFF.

The V call is TRBV27, the J call TRBJ1-1; D remains unclear. Looked up from germline, CDR1 is MNHEY and CDR2 is SMNVEV (reference sequence). This CDR3 is built from 12 residues. The V gene lost 9 bases and the J gene lost 3 bases, with 11 bases spanning the gap. The chain's CDR3 is CASETWDTEAFF. DNA of the CDR3: TGTGCCAGTGAGACATGGGACACTGAAGCTTTCTTT.

The chain employs TRBV3-1 (or the pseudogene TRBV3-2) and TRBJ1-5, with 10 bases matching TRBD1. V shed 5 bases, J shed 5 bases, and the junction held 3 bases outside the gene matches. CDR1 and CDR2 (germline): LGHDT, YNNKEL (reference sequence). The CDR3 has 14 amino acids. CDR3 nucleotides: TGTGCCAGCAGCTTCGGGACAGGGGATCAGCCCCAGCATTTT. Translating gives CASSFGTGDQPQHF.

This clone was observed once. The chain couples TRBV19 to TRBJ2-1, with a weak D call TRBD2 (5 bases). The CDR3 sequence is 15 residues long. Germline loops: CDR1 LNHDA, CDR2 SQIVND (reference sequence). V was trimmed by 3 bases and J by 4 bases, leaving 13 bases between them. The CDR3, as DNA: TGTGCCAGTAGTATTATGGCTAGCACATACAATGAGCAGTTCTTC. Its protein is CASSIMASTYNEQFF.

V usage is TRBV9 and J usage is TRBJ1-2; weak D call: TRBD1 (6 bases). The germline V gene encodes CDR1 SGDLS and CDR2 YYNGEE. The V end lost 0 bases, the J end lost 5 bases, and 14 bases lay between the germline ends. The CDR3 spans 15 residues. The CDR3 reads CASSVGASQGYGYTF. The CDR3, as DNA: TGTGCCAGCAGCGTAGGGGCCTCTCAGGGGTATGGCTACACCTTC. Supplemented by reference TRBV9 and TRBJ1-2, the full variable domain reads DSGVTQTPKHLITATGQRVTLRCSPRSGDLSVYWYQQSLDQGLQFLIQYYNGEERAKGNILERFSAQQFPDLHSELNLSSLELGDSALYFCASSVGASQGYGYTFGSGTRLTVV.

The V gene is TRBV3-1 (or the pseudogene TRBV3-2), the J gene TRBJ1-1; TRBD1 is a possible D gene (5 bases). V was pared by 1 base and J by 8 bases, with 11 bases between. This CDR3 spans 13 amino acids. Germline V CDR1 and CDR2: LGHDT, YNNKEL (reference sequence). The CDR3 region is CASSQGAGMEAFF. The CDR3 region has the DNA TGTGCCAGCAGCCAAGGAGCAGGGATGGAAGCTTTCTTT.

This clone was seen once. CDR3 in DNA: TGTGCCAGCAGCCCCCGACAGATTAATGAAAAGGGGCTGTTTTTT. Its protein is CASSPRQINEKGLFF. The chain is built from TRBV3-1 (or the pseudogene TRBV3-2) and TRBJ1-4; D perhaps matches TRBD1 (5 bases). Germline CDR1 reads LGHDT; CDR2 reads YNNKEL (reference sequence). With 4 bases removed from V and 14 bases from J, the gap between germline ends came to 23 bases. This CDR3 has 15 residues.

The genes are TRBV6-5 and TRBJ1-1; TRBD1 aligns across 7 bases. The germline V gene encodes CDR1 MNHEY and CDR2 SVGAGI. Trimming removed 8 bases from V and 3 bases from J; junction bases left unmatched: 9. This CDR3 is 14 amino acids long. CDR3 sequence reads: CASRDSLRDTEAFF. Written as DNA, the CDR3 is TGTGCCAGCCGGGACAGCCTAAGAGACACTGAAGCTTTCTTT.

The chain uses TRBV5-1 and TRBJ2-5; a weak D match, TRBD2 (6 bases). Germline CDR1 SGHRS, CDR2 YFSETQ. The CDR3 covers 14 residues. The V end was cut by 0 bases, the J end by 5 bases, with 11 bases between. CDR3 in DNA: TGCGCCAGCAGCTTGGCGTGGGGGGACGAGACCCAGTACTTC. This encodes CASSLAWGDETQYF.

The V gene is TRBV10-3, the J gene TRBJ1-2, with 10 bases lining up with TRBD1. Germline lookup yields CDR1 ENHRY and CDR2 SYGVKD. The CDR3 runs 13 residues. The ends lost 7 bases at V and 6 bases at J; junction bases unmatched: 5. The CDR3 sequence is CAITSDRGDGYTF. The CDR3 nucleotides read TGTGCCATCACTTCGGACAGGGGGGATGGCTACACCTTC.

The chain joins TRBV27 to TRBJ1-6, with D tentatively TRBD1 (6 bases). From germline, CDR1 is MNHEY and CDR2 SMNVEV (reference sequence). The ends were cut back, 2 bases at V and 5 bases at J, with 10 bases in the middle. This CDR3 contains 15 residues. The CDR3 DNA follows: TGTGCCAGCAGTTTAGGGGAGGGGGATAATTCACCCCTCCACTTT. Translated: CASSLGEGDNSPLHF.

This clone was seen a handful of times. This chain connects TRBV9 to TRBJ1-5, with D unclear. Germline loops: CDR1 SGDLS, CDR2 YYNGEE. The CDR3 has 15 residues. V was shortened by 1 base and J by 8 bases, with 16 bases between the two germline ends. In DNA form, the CDR3 reads TGTGCCAGCAGCGTAAGCGCCAACCCACTGGAGCCCCAGCATTTT. As protein: CASSVSANPLEPQHF.

The rearrangement joins TRBV3-1 (or the pseudogene TRBV3-2) to TRBJ1-1; 8 bases map to TRBD1. CDR1 and CDR2 (germline): LGHDT, YNNKEL (reference sequence). V dropped 6 bases and J dropped 8; count of bases not matched to a gene: 8. The CDR3 has 13 amino acids. In DNA, the CDR3 is TGTGCCAGCAGAATTACAGGGGGAACCGAAGCTTTCTTT. It specifies CASRITGGTEAFF.

The chain recombines TRBV5-1 with TRBJ2-5; 10 positions agree with TRBD1. From germline, CDR1 is SGHRS and CDR2 YFSETQ. V trimming: 1 base; J trimming: 4 bases; junction bases outside the gene matches: 4. The CDR3 is made up of 15 amino acids. The chain's CDR3 is CASSLSGQGRETQYF. The DNA of the CDR3 is TGCGCCAGCAGCTTGTCGGGACAGGGGCGAGAGACCCAGTACTTC. Full variable domain (outside the CDR3, taken from reference TRBV5-1 and TRBJ2-5): KAGVTQTPRYLIKTRGQQVTLSCSPISGHRSVSWYQQTPGQGLQFLFEYFSETQRNKGNFPGRFSGRQFSNSRSEMNVSTLELGDSALYLCASSLSGQGRETQYFGPGTRLLVL.

The gene calls are TRBV4-1 and TRBJ1-3, with 8 bases matching TRBD1. CDR3 length equals 16 residues. The J segment lost 4 bases and the V segment lost 2 bases, leaving 7 bases of the junction unmatched. Germline V gene data show CDR1 as MGHRA and CDR2 as YSYEKL. CDR3 sequence: CASSQTTGVEGNTIYF. The CDR3 DNA reads as TGCGCCAGCAGCCAAACGACAGGGGTGGAAGGAAACACCATATATTTT.

The chain carries TRBV10-3 and TRBJ1-2; 10 positions agree with TRBD1. J lost 8 bases, V lost 0 bases, and 9 bases had no gene match. The CDR3 loop spans 16 amino acids. Germline V gives CDR1 ENHRY, CDR2 SYGVKD. CDR3 DNA: TGTGCCATCAGTGAGTCATCCGGACAGGGGGATTTAGGCTACACCTTC. This sequence encodes CAISESSGQGDLGYTF.

The chain carries TRBV7-9 and TRBJ2-1; D is unresolved. Germline V CDR1 and CDR2: SEHNR, FQNEAQ (reference sequence). V lost 5 bases and J 7 bases, leaving 9 bases between the germline ends. This CDR3 comprises 12 residues. CDR3 nucleotide sequence: TGTGCCAGCAGCCTCTCCAGAAATGAGCAGTTCTTC. Protein: CASSLSRNEQFF. The whole variable domain, filled in from reference TRBV7-9 and TRBJ2-1, reads DTGVSQNPRHKITKRGQNVTFRCDPISEHNRLYWYRQTLGQGPEFLTYFQNEAQLEKSRLLSDRFSAERPKGSFSTLEIQRTEQGDSAMYLCASSLSRNEQFFGPGTRLTVL.

The rearrangement uses TRBV5-1 and TRBJ1-2; TRBD1 aligns across 8 bases. The J segment lost 4 bases and the V segment lost 3 bases, leaving 5 bases of the junction unmatched. CDR3 length: 14 amino acids. Germline V gene data show CDR1 as SGHRS and CDR2 as YFSETQ. CDR3 in amino acids: CASSSTQGVYGYTF. CDR3 DNA sequence: TGCGCCAGCAGCTCAACACAGGGGGTCTATGGCTACACCTTC.